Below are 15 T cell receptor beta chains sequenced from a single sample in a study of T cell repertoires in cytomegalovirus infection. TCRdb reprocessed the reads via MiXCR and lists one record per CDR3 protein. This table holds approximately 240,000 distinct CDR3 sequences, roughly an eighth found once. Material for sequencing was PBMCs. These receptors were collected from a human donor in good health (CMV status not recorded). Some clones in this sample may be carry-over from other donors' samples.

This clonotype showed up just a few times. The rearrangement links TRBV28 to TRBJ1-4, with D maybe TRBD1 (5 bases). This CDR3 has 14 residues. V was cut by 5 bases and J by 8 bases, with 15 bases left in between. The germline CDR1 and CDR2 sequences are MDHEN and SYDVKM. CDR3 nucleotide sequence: TGTGCCAGCAGTCCAACAGGCCGTCCCGAAAAACTGTTTTTT. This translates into CASSPTGRPEKLFF.

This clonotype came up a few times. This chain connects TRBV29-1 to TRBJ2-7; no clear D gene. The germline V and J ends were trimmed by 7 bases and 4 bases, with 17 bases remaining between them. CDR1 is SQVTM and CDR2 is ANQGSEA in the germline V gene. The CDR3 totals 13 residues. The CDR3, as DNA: TGCAGCGGGTTTATTCAAGACGCGTACGAGCAGTACTTC. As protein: CSGFIQDAYEQYF.

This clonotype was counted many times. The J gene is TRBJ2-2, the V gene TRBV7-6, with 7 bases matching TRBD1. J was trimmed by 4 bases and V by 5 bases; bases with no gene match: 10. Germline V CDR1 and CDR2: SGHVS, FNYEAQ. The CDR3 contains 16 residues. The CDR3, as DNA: TGTGCCAGCAGCCCAATTATAGGGGGCAGCACCGGGGAGCTGTTTTTT. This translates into CASSPIIGGSTGELFF.

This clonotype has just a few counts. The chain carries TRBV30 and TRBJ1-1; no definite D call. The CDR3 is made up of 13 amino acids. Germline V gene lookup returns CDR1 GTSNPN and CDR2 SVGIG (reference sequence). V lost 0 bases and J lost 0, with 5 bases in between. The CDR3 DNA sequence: TGTGCCTGGAGTGTAAGGGTGAACACTGAAGCTTTCTTT. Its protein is CAWSVRVNTEAFF. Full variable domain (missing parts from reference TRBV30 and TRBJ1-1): SQTIHQWPATLVQPVGSPLSLECTVEGTSNPNLYWYRQAAGRGLQLLFYSVGIGQISSEVPQNLSASRPQDRQFILSSKKLLLSDSGFYLCAWSVRVNTEAFFGQGTRLTVV.

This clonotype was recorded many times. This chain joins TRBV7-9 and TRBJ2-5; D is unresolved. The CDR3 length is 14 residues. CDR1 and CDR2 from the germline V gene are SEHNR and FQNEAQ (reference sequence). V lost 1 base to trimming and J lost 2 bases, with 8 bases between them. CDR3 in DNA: TGTGCCAGCAGCTTAGATGTAATTCAAGAGACCCAGTACTTC. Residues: CASSLDVIQETQYF.

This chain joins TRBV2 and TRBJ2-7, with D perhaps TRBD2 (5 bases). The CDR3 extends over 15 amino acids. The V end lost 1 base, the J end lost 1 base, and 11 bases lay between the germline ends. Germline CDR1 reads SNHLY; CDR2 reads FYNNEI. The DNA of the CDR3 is TGTGCCAGCAGTGAAGTCGGCGGGCGTTCCTACGAGCAGTACTTC. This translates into CASSEVGGRSYEQYF.

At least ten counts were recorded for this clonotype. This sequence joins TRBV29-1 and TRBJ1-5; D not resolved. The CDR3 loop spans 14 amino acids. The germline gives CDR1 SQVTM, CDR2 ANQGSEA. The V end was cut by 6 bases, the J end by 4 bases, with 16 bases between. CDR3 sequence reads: CSVMDGPGNQPQHF. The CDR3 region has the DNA TGCAGCGTCATGGACGGCCCTGGGAATCAGCCCCAGCATTTT.

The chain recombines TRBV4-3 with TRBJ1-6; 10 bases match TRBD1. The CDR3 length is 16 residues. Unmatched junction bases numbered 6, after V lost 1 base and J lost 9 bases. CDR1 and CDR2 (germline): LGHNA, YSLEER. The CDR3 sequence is CASSQGQGALSSPLHF. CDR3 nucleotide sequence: TGCGCCAGCAGCCAAGGACAGGGGGCGCTGAGTTCACCCCTCCACTTT.

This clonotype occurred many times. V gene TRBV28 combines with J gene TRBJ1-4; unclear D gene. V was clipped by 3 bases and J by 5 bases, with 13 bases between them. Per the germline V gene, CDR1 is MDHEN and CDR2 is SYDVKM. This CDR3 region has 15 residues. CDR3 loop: CASSLRGQGNEKLFF. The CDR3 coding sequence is TGTGCCAGCAGTTTGCGTGGGCAAGGGAATGAAAAACTGTTTTTT.

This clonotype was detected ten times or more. CDR3 region: CASSLGAGGSGNTIYF. The CDR3 DNA reads as TGTGCCAGCAGCTTAGGCGCAGGGGGCTCTGGAAACACCATATATTTT. The chain recombines TRBV7-8 with TRBJ1-3; 7 bases match TRBD1. J was trimmed by 0 bases and V by 1 base; bases with no gene match: 3. The CDR3 has 16 residues. Germline V gives CDR1 SGHVS, CDR2 FQNEAQ.

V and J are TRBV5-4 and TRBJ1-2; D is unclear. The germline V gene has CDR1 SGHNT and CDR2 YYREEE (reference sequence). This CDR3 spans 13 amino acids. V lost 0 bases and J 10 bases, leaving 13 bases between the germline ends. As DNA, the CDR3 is TGTGCCAGCAGCTTGGACAGCATCTCCGACTACACCTTC. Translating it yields CASSLDSISDYTF.

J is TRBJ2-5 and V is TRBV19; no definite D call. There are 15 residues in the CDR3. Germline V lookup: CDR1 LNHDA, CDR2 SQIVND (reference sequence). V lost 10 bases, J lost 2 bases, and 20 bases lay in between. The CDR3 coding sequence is TGTGCCACCGCAATAGGCACGACCGGGCAAGAGACCCAGTACTTC. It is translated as CATAIGTTGQETQYF.

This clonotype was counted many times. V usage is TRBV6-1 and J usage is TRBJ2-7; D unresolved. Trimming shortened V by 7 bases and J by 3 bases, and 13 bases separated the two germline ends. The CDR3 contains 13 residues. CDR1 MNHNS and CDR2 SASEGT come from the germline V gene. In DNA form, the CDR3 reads TGTGCCAGCACCTCAGGTAGAGTCTACGAGCAGTACTTC. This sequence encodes CASTSGRVYEQYF.

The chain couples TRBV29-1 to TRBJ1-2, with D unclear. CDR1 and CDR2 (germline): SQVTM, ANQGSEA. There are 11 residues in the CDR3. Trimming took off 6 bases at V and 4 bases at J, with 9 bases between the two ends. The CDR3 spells CSVGEGYGYTF. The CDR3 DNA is TGCAGCGTGGGAGAAGGCTATGGCTACACCTTC.

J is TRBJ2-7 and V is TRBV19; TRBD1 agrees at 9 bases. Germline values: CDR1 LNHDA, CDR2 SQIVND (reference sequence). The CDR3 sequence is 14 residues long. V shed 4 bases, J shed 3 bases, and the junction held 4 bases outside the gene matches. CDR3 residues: CASSTGTGRYEQYF. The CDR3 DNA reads TGTGCCAGTAGTACCGGGACAGGGCGCTACGAGCAGTACTTC.